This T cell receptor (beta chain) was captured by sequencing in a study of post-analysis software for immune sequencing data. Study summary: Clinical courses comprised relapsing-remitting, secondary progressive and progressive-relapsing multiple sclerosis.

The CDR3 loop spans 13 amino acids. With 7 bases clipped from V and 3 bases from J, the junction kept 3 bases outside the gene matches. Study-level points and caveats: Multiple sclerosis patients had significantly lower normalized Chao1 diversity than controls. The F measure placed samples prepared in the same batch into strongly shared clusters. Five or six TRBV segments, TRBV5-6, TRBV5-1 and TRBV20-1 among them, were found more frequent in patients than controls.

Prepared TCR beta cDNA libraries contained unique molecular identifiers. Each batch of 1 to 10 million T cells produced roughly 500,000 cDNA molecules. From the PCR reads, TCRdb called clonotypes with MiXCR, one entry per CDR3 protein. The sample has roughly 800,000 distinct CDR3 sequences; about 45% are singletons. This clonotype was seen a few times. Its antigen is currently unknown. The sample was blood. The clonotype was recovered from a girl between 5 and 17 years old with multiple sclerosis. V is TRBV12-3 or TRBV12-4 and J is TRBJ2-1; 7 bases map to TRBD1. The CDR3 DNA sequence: TGTGCCAGCACCGGGACAGACTACAATGAGCAGTTCTTC. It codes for CASTGTDYNEQFF.